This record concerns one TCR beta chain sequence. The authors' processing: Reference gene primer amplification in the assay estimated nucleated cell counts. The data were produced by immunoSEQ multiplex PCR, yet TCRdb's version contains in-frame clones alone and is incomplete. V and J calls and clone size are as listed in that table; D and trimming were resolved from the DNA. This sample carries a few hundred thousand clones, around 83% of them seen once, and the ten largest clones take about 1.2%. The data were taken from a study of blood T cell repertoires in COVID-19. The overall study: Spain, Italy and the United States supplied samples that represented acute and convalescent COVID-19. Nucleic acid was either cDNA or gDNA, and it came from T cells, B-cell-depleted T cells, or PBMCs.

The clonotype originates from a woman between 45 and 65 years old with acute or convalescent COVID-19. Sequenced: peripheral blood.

In DNA form, the CDR3 reads TGTGCCAGCAGCTTAGAGGGGGACTACAGCACAGATACGCAGTATTTT. Translating it yields CASSLEGDYSTDTQYF. J is TRBJ2-3 and V is TRBV11-1; D is possibly TRBD2 (7 bases). This CDR3 has 16 amino acids. V was trimmed by 1 base and J by 0 bases, leaving 11 bases between them. Per germline, CDR1 SGHAT and CDR2 FQDESV (reference sequence).